This T cell receptor (beta chain) was sequenced in a study of T cells after posttransplantation cyclophosphamide. Study results and limitations: Skin or GI-infiltrating T cells shared few TRB sequences with blood. Later post-transplant blood repertoires were often dominated by donor CD8+ memory clones. Recipient CMV seropositivity and CMV reactivation strongly tracked TRB clonality.

Produced via immunoSEQ multiplex PCR; TCRdb's table is partial and in-frame only. The record shows 30,000 or so clones for this sample, with no singletons present. With respect to this clone: Antigen unknown.

The J segment lost 6 bases and the V segment lost 7 bases, leaving 2 bases of the junction unmatched. Germline lookup yields CDR1 DFQATT and CDR2 SNEGSKA (reference sequence). CDR3 length: 11 residues. This related bone marrow graft donor gave peripheral blood on the day of marrow donation. V gene TRBV20-1 combines with J gene TRBJ2-7, with 11 bases that match TRBD1. Sequencing used PBMCs. The source is a woman between 55 and 75 years old in good health, CMV-negative, and a related stem cell transplant donor. In DNA, the CDR3 is TGCAGTGGGACAGGGGGCCTCGAGCAGTACTTC. Its translation: CSGTGGLEQYF.